Below, one T cell receptor (beta chain) is given with its context. Germline and junction disagree at one end, which may indicate a read error. The sample is drawn from a study of blood T cells in healthy people across ages. Germline CDR1 reads SNHLY; CDR2 reads FYNNEI. This CDR3 is built from 14 residues. Then a second PCR, running roughly 7 to 11 cycles, was carried out with a sample-barcoded 5' primer and a J-beta primer mix. Every cDNA molecule bore a tag from a template-switch adaptor containing 12 random nucleotides. TCRdb re-called the 5' RACE reads through MiXCR, storing one row per CDR3 protein. The repertoire holds roughly 1,300,000 distinct CDR3 sequences, approximately 60% seen once, with about 6.7% in the top ten.

This receptor was obtained from a man between 18 and 35 years old in good health. The specimen was blood. This chain joins TRBV2 and TRBJ2-3; 9 bases are shared with TRBD2. The CDR3 region has the DNA TGTGCCGGCAGAGCGGGGGGTAGCACAGATACGCAGTATTTT. Amino acid sequence: CAGRAGGSTDTQYF.